Presented here are 21 T cell receptor beta chains from one specimen sequenced in a study of spatial heterogeneity in lung cancer. TCRdb itself ran the 5' RACE reads through MiXCR, one entry per CDR3 protein. The repertoire holds about 120,000 distinct CDR3 sequences, with roughly an eighth as singletons. The time point: blood at routine non-recurrence follow-up after resection. Sequencing was performed on whole RNA extracted from tumor and nontumor lung tissue, or from frozen PBMC, and the material was left unsorted. Specimen: PBMCs, collected at follow-up. These receptor sequences come from a male donor with early-stage non-small cell lung cancer.

This clonotype was seen at least ten times. The V call is TRBV6-2 or TRBV6-3, the J call TRBJ1-1; D unresolved. Trimming cost V 5 bases and J 5 bases, with 9 bases left between them. Looked up from germline, CDR1 is MNHEY and CDR2 is SVGEGT. The CDR3 runs 12 residues. Here the CDR3 reads CASSKGRTEAFF. DNA for the CDR3: TGTGCCAGCAGTAAAGGGAGGACTGAAGCTTTCTTT.

This clonotype was seen many times. The chain is built from TRBV5-1 and TRBJ2-1, with TRBD1 matching over 9 bases. Germline CDR1 reads SGHRS; CDR2 reads YFSETQ. The CDR3 totals 15 residues. Trimming took 4 bases from V and 5 from J; bases not matched to a gene: 7. CDR3 in DNA: TGCGCCAGCAGCCTAGGACAGGGGTCTAACAATGAGCAGTTCTTC. Residues: CASSLGQGSNNEQFF.

The chain uses TRBV28 and TRBJ1-2, with 8 bases aligning to TRBD1. V dropped 8 bases and J dropped 6; count of bases not matched to a gene: 8. The germline gives CDR1 MDHEN, CDR2 SYDVKM. The CDR3 runs 13 residues. CDR3 coding DNA: TGTGCCAGCGACGGACAGGGAAGGAATGGCTACACCTTC. As protein: CASDGQGRNGYTF.

There are a few counts of this clonotype. CDR3 sequence reads: CASRETDSLGPQHF. The DNA of the CDR3 is TGTGCCAGCAGGGAAACCGACAGCCTTGGGCCCCAGCATTTT. The V and J genes are TRBV2 and TRBJ1-5; tentative D call: TRBD1 (5 bases). The CDR3 is 14 residues long. Germline V CDR1 and CDR2: SNHLY, FYNNEI. Trimming took off 6 bases at V and 9 bases at J, with 18 bases between the two ends.

This clonotype is medium-sized. The rearrangement links TRBV3-1 to TRBJ2-2; 8 bases align to TRBD2. This CDR3 spans 16 amino acids. The germline CDR1 and CDR2 sequences are LGHDT and YNNKEL (reference sequence). The trim removed 0 bases at V and 4 bases at J, leaving 4 bases unmatched. The CDR3 reads CASSQDGGGSTGELFF. The CDR3 coding sequence is TGTGCCAGCAGCCAAGATGGCGGGGGGAGCACCGGGGAGCTGTTTTTT.

Note on this clonotype: A clone one base away is much larger, so this may be a read error. This chain uses TRBV25-1 with TRBJ1-1; the D gene is possibly TRBD1 (6 bases). From germline, CDR1 is MGHDK and CDR2 SYGVNS. The CDR3 contains 15 residues. The CDR3 loop reads CASSEGGGRVTEASF. In DNA form, the CDR3 reads TGTGCCAGCAGTGAAGGCGGGGGGCGCGTAACTGAAGCTTCCTTT.

The CDR3 DNA reads TGCGCCAGCAGCCAAGTGTTGCCTGGGAACCGGTACGAGCAGTACTTC. Its translation is CASSQVLPGNRYEQYF. The rearrangement joins TRBV4-1 to TRBJ2-7, with unresolved D. Germline CDR1 is MGHRA and CDR2 is YSYEKL. The CDR3 spans 16 residues. V gave up 1 base and J gave up 4 bases, with 17 bases separating them.

A few counts support this clonotype. V and J are TRBV5-1 and TRBJ2-3, with D hard to call. Germline V lookup: CDR1 SGHRS, CDR2 YFSETQ. The CDR3 runs 14 residues. V was trimmed by 3 bases and J by 2 bases, leaving 10 bases between them. CDR3 nucleotides: TGCGCCAGCAGCTCGGAAGGGTTCACAGATACGCAGTATTTT. This gives the protein CASSSEGFTDTQYF. Complete variable domain (other parts from reference TRBV5-1 and TRBJ2-3): KAGVTQTPRYLIKTRGQQVTLSCSPISGHRSVSWYQQTPGQGLQFLFEYFSETQRNKGNFPGRFSGRQFSNSRSEMNVSTLELGDSALYLCASSSEGFTDTQYFGPGTRLTVL.

J is TRBJ2-5 and V is TRBV6-5, with 7 bases that match TRBD1. The germline V gene has CDR1 MNHEY and CDR2 SVGAGI. The CDR3 covers 13 residues. The ends lost 6 bases at V and 8 bases at J; junction bases unmatched: 9. CDR3 residues: CASRAQGLETQYF. The CDR3 DNA is TGTGCCAGCAGGGCACAGGGGCTTGAAACCCAGTACTTC.

This clonotype was seen more than once but under ten times. The genes are TRBV6-5 and TRBJ1-2; TRBD1 is a possible D gene (6 bases). Germline V gene lookup returns CDR1 MNHEY and CDR2 SVGAGI. Deletions cut 6 bases from V and 7 bases from J, with 18 bases between. The CDR3 spans 14 residues. CDR3 sequence: CASSPSRDNGGYTF. For the CDR3, the DNA is TGTGCCAGCAGCCCTAGCCGGGACAACGGTGGCTACACCTTC.

This clonotype was counted only a few times. The rearrangement links TRBV10-1 to TRBJ2-7, with a weak D call TRBD1 (6 bases). The CDR3 is 12 residues long. V lost 8 bases and J lost 4, with 12 bases in between. Germline CDR1 is WNHNN and CDR2 is SYGVQD (reference sequence). CDR3 residues: CASEAGEYEQYF. CDR3 coding DNA: TGCGCCAGCGAGGCAGGGGAGTACGAGCAGTACTTC.

This clonotype was seen at least ten times. This chain connects TRBV29-1 to TRBJ1-4, with a possible D match to TRBD1 (5 bases). The ends were cut back, 6 bases at V and 6 bases at J, with 20 bases in the middle. This CDR3 has 15 residues. Germline V gene sequence: CDR1 SQVTM, CDR2 ANQGSEA. The CDR3 spells CSVRGEEGEDEKLFF. The CDR3 coding sequence is TGCAGCGTCCGGGGGGAGGAGGGCGAAGATGAAAAACTGTTTTTT.

This clonotype appeared many times. The chain combines TRBV15 with TRBJ1-1; 7 bases agree with TRBD1. Germline V gene sequence: CDR1 LNHNV, CDR2 YYDKDF (reference sequence). CDR3 length: 14 residues. The ends lost 5 bases at V and 9 bases at J; junction bases unmatched: 12. Written as DNA, the CDR3 is TGTGCCACCAGCTCCCGGGACAGTTATGTTAAAGCTTTCTTT. Translated: CATSSRDSYVKAFF.

The chain employs TRBV7-2 and TRBJ1-6; D not certain. V dropped 9 bases and J dropped 8 bases, with 11 bases sitting between them. CDR1 and CDR2 (germline): SGHTA, FQGNSA. The CDR3 runs to 12 residues. CDR3 region: CASTLTHSPLHF. DNA of the CDR3: TGTGCCAGTACCCTGACCCATTCACCCCTCCACTTT.

This clonotype has at least ten counts. The chain uses TRBV20-1 and TRBJ1-6, with 8 positions matching TRBD1. Germline V gene sequence: CDR1 DFQATT, CDR2 SNEGSKA (reference sequence). Germline trimming cut 0 bases from V and 7 bases from J; bases unmatched to any gene: 2. There are 14 residues in the CDR3. CDR3 in amino acids: CSARDNRGNSPLHF. In DNA form, the CDR3 reads TGCAGTGCTAGAGATAACAGGGGGAATTCACCCCTCCACTTT.

V is TRBV28 and J is TRBJ2-7; TRBD1 or TRBD2 may be the D gene (5 bases each). Per germline, CDR1 MDHEN and CDR2 SYDVKM. CDR3 length equals 14 residues. V gave up 6 bases and J gave up 3 bases, with 15 bases separating them. This chain's CDR3 is CASRPEEGIYEQYF. In DNA, the CDR3 is TGTGCCAGCAGGCCAGAAGAGGGGATCTACGAGCAGTACTTC.

The chain joins TRBV3-1 to TRBJ2-5; 7 nucleotides match TRBD2. J lost 14 bases, V lost 4 bases, and 16 bases had no gene match. In germline, CDR1 is LGHDT, CDR2 YNNKEL (reference sequence). This CDR3 is 14 amino acids long. CDR3 in amino acids: CASSPYGAGEPSYF. In DNA, the CDR3 is TGTGCCAGCAGCCCCTACGGTGCGGGGGAACCCAGCTACTTC.

This clonotype was detected only a few times. The gene calls are TRBV4-1 and TRBJ2-2; 10 nucleotides align to TRBD2. J gave up 5 bases and V 0 bases, and 6 bases lay outside the gene matches. The length of the CDR3 is 17 residues. Germline-derived CDR1 and CDR2 are MGHRA and YSYEKL. CDR3 protein: CASSQEPTSGVTGELFF. The CDR3 bases are TGCGCCAGCAGCCAAGAGCCAACTAGCGGGGTTACCGGGGAGCTGTTTTTT.

This clonotype has a count of ten or more. The chain recombines TRBV28 with TRBJ2-7; 7 bases match TRBD1. V trimming: 3 bases; J trimming: 0 bases; junction bases outside the gene matches: 2. Germline CDR1 and CDR2: MDHEN and SYDVKM. The CDR3 has 14 residues. The CDR3: CASSLTGSSYEQYF. The CDR3 DNA reads as TGTGCCAGCAGTTTGACAGGGAGCTCCTACGAGCAGTACTTC.

This clonotype came up many times. The genes are TRBV24-1 and TRBJ2-2; D may be TRBD1 (6 bases). V was trimmed by 0 bases and J by 6 bases, leaving 13 bases between them. The germline V gene encodes CDR1 KGHDR and CDR2 SFDVKD. The CDR3 is 16 amino acids. DNA for the CDR3: TGTGCCACCAGTGATTTGTGGCAGGGGCATTCCGGGGAGCTGTTTTTT. Protein product: CATSDLWQGHSGELFF.

This clonotype was observed at least ten times. The chain is built from TRBV6-2 or TRBV6-3 and TRBJ2-1, with D hard to call. Deletions cut 5 bases from V and 5 bases from J, with 13 bases between. The CDR3 is 14 residues long. The V gene's germline CDR1 is MNHEY and CDR2 SVGEGT. CDR3 nucleotide sequence: TGTGCCAGCAGTCCCCAATACCTTAACAATGAGCAGTTCTTC. This encodes CASSPQYLNNEQFF.